These 30 T cell receptor beta chains were sequenced from one sample in a study of blood T cell repertoires in COVID-19. Data came from immunoSEQ multiplex PCR; TCRdb stores just in-frame clones and leaves some out. The table has about 280,000 clones, around 86% seen once. Sequenced material: peripheral blood. The receptors come from a human donor in a cohort sampled during active COVID-19.

This clone appeared once. This chain links TRBV5-4 with TRBJ1-2; D is possibly TRBD1 (5 bases). V lost 4 bases, J lost 6 bases, and 16 bases lay in between. Germline V gives CDR1 SGHNT, CDR2 YYREEE (reference sequence). CDR3 size: 14 residues. The CDR3 region has the DNA TGTGCCAGCAGCATCACGACAGCAGGCGATGGCTACACCTTC. Residues: CASSITTAGDGYTF.

V usage is TRBV16 and J usage is TRBJ1-5, with D tentatively TRBD1 (6 bases). The CDR3 loop spans 17 amino acids. Trimming shortened V by 4 bases and J by 1 base, and 17 bases separated the two germline ends. Germline CDR1 and CDR2: KGHSY and FQNENV. The CDR3 coding sequence is TGTGCCAGCAGCCCCATCCAGGGGTCCTTAAGCAATCAGCCCCAGCATTTT. Translation: CASSPIQGSLSNQPQHF.

This chain uses TRBV5-1 with TRBJ1-6; 8 nucleotides match TRBD1. Germline CDR1 SGHRS, CDR2 YFSETQ. This CDR3 has 14 amino acids. V shed 7 bases and J 7 bases; nucleotides not matched to a gene: 7. CDR3 in amino acids: CASQNRTGNSPLHF. The CDR3 DNA reads TGCGCCAGCCAGAACAGGACAGGGAATTCACCCCTCCACTTT. The variable domain in full, with the rest retrieved from reference TRBV5-1 and TRBJ1-6, is KAGVTQTPRYLIKTRGQQVTLSCSPISGHRSVSWYQQTPGQGLQFLFEYFSETQRNKGNFPGRFSGRQFSNSRSEMNVSTLELGDSALYLCASQNRTGNSPLHFGNGTRLTVT.

V gene TRBV3-1 (or the pseudogene TRBV3-2) combines with J gene TRBJ2-7; 8 nucleotides agree with TRBD2. The CDR3 loop spans 13 amino acids. The germline V gene has CDR1 LGHDT and CDR2 YNNKEL (reference sequence). Germline trimming cut 4 bases from V and 3 bases from J; bases unmatched to any gene: 2. DNA for the CDR3: TGTGCCAGCAGCCTCACTAGCGGCTACGAGCAGTACTTC. Translated, it gives CASSLTSGYEQYF.

The chain has TRBV20-1 and TRBJ2-1; 7 bases are a match to TRBD2. The CDR3 consists of 15 residues. The V gene's germline CDR1 is DFQATT and CDR2 SNEGSKA (reference sequence). V lost 3 bases, J lost 8 bases, and 13 bases stayed unmatched. The CDR3 coding sequence is TGCAGTGCTAGTTTGGCGGGAGTAATTGATGATGAGCAGTTCTTC. It specifies CSASLAGVIDDEQFF.

This chain uses TRBV3-1 (or the pseudogene TRBV3-2) with TRBJ1-1, with D possibly TRBD1 on 5 matching bases. Trimming removed 0 bases at V and 4 bases at J, with 9 bases between. The CDR3 runs 14 residues. Germline V gene sequence: CDR1 LGHDT, CDR2 YNNKEL (reference sequence). The CDR3 protein is CASSQDDRSTEAFF. CDR3 in DNA: TGTGCCAGCAGCCAAGACGACAGAAGCACTGAAGCTTTCTTT.

The chain has TRBV19 and TRBJ1-1; D uncertain. CDR1 and CDR2 (germline): LNHDA, SQIVND (reference sequence). This CDR3 has 13 residues. Trimming left V 10 bases short and J 2 bases short, with 14 bases between. The CDR3 nucleotides are TGTGCCACCCAGTATACGGGTAACACTGAAGCTTTCTTT. Translated, it gives CATQYTGNTEAFF.

This clone showed up just a few times. The chain uses TRBV6-4 and TRBJ2-4; 10 nucleotides agree with TRBD2. The germline V gene has CDR1 MRHNA and CDR2 SNTAGT. This CDR3 spans 14 amino acids. Germline trimming cut 7 bases from V and 9 bases from J; bases unmatched to any gene: 9. The CDR3 sequence is CASKVVSGRSIQYF. The CDR3 DNA sequence: TGTGCCAGCAAGGTAGTTAGCGGGAGGAGCATTCAGTACTTC.

This chain uses TRBV28 with TRBJ2-5; 12 bases line up with TRBD1. The germline V gene has CDR1 MDHEN and CDR2 SYDVKM. The V and J ends lost 8 bases and 0 bases, in that order; junction bases with no gene match: 7. The CDR3 spans 16 residues. As DNA, the CDR3 is TGTGCCAGCGGGACAGGGGGCTTGGGGTACCAAGAGACCCAGTACTTC. It yields the protein CASGTGGLGYQETQYF.

The gene calls are TRBV6-2 or TRBV6-3 and TRBJ2-1, with D possibly TRBD2 on 5 matching bases. Per the germline V gene, CDR1 is MNHEY and CDR2 is SVGEGT. The CDR3 totals 16 residues. Trimming left V 6 bases short and J 0 bases short, with 15 bases between. In DNA, the CDR3 is TGTGCCAGCAGCCCAGTGATGGGGAGCTCCTACAATGAGCAGTTCTTC. This codes for CASSPVMGSSYNEQFF.

The chain is built from TRBV5-4 and TRBJ2-3, with a tentative D call TRBD2 (6 bases). CDR3 length: 18 amino acids. Germline V CDR1 and CDR2: SGHNT, YYREEE (reference sequence). The V end lost 0 bases, the J end lost 1 base, and 18 bases lay between the germline ends. The CDR3 protein is CASSLGGGAGLGTDTQYF. CDR3 bases: TGTGCCAGCAGCTTGGGCGGCGGGGCGGGCCTTGGCACAGATACGCAGTATTTT.

The chain uses TRBV18 and TRBJ2-7; 9 nucleotides match TRBD2. The germline V gene has CDR1 KGHSH and CDR2 LQKENI. The CDR3 consists of 15 residues. J lost 6 bases, V lost 4 bases, and 10 bases had no gene match. CDR3 DNA: TGTGCCAGCTCACAGCTAGCGGGACGATTTTTCGAGCAGTACTTC. This sequence encodes CASSQLAGRFFEQYF.

The CDR3 DNA follows: TGTGCCACCAGCGGGTTGGACAGGGGACCCCTTAGCAATCAGCCCCAGCATTTT. Protein product: CATSGLDRGPLSNQPQHF. The rearrangement uses TRBV15 and TRBJ1-5; 9 nucleotides agree with TRBD1. Germline V lookup: CDR1 LNHNV, CDR2 YYDKDF (reference sequence). J gave up 0 bases and V 5 bases, and 11 bases lay outside the gene matches. The CDR3 runs 18 residues.

This rearrangement joins TRBV3-1 (or the pseudogene TRBV3-2) to TRBJ2-7, with 8 bases fitting TRBD2. The ends lost 5 bases at V and 6 bases at J; junction bases unmatched: 15. The CDR3 extends over 16 amino acids. Germline V CDR1 and CDR2: LGHDT, YNNKEL (reference sequence). The CDR3 is CASSYSGTRFAVEQYF. Here the CDR3 DNA reads TGTGCCAGCAGCTATTCCGGGACTAGATTTGCGGTCGAGCAGTACTTC.

This sequence joins TRBV2 and TRBJ1-2; TRBD1 might be the D (5 bases). Trimming cost V 6 bases and J 3 bases, with 8 bases left between them. CDR3 size: 12 residues. Per germline, CDR1 SNHLY and CDR2 FYNNEI. CDR3 loop: CASSDRYYGYTF. In DNA form, the CDR3 reads TGTGCCAGCAGCGACAGATACTATGGCTACACCTTC.

CDR3 residues: CASTRGLAGIYEQYF. In DNA, the CDR3 is TGCGCCAGCACCCGAGGACTAGCGGGAATCTACGAGCAGTACTTC. The rearrangement joins TRBV10-2 to TRBJ2-7; 12 bases line up with TRBD2. CDR3 size: 15 residues. V trimming: 7 bases; J trimming: 3 bases; junction bases outside the gene matches: 7. Germline V lookup: CDR1 WSHSY, CDR2 SAAADI.

The chain is built from TRBV7-2 and TRBJ2-5; 9 bases map to TRBD1. CDR3 length: 14 residues. The ends lost 5 bases at V and 4 bases at J; junction bases unmatched: 5. Looked up from germline, CDR1 is SGHTA and CDR2 is FQGNSA. The CDR3 DNA follows: TGTGCCAGCAGCGCCGACAGGGGGACAGAGACCCAGTACTTC. It translates to CASSADRGTETQYF.

CDR3 residues: CASRLAGAGNEQFF. CDR3 coding DNA: TGTGCCAGCCGACTAGCGGGGGCTGGCAATGAGCAGTTCTTC. The chain couples TRBV27 to TRBJ2-1; TRBD2 agrees at 12 bases. CDR3 size: 14 residues. V lost 8 bases, J lost 6 bases, and 5 bases stayed unmatched. Germline CDR1 MNHEY, CDR2 SMNVEV (reference sequence).

The genes are TRBV5-1 and TRBJ2-1, with TRBD2 identical over 13 bases. V lost 2 bases and J lost 9; bases outside the gene matches: 8. There are 16 residues in the CDR3. Germline V gene lookup returns CDR1 SGHRS and CDR2 YFSETQ. The CDR3 DNA sequence: TGCGCCAGCAGCTTAACTAGCGGGAGGGCCTCAACTGAGCAGTTCTTC. This sequence encodes CASSLTSGRASTEQFF.

In its sample, this clone was seen once. The CDR3, as DNA: TGTGCCAGCAGTCACTACAGGGATAGCACTGAAGCTTTCTTT. Translation gives CASSHYRDSTEAFF. V gene TRBV6-6 combines with J gene TRBJ1-1; TRBD1 is a possible D gene (6 bases). The CDR3 runs to 14 residues. CDR1 is MNHNY and CDR2 is SVGAGI in the germline V gene (reference sequence). Between the trimmed V and J ends, which lost 5 bases and 4 bases, there was a span of 14 bases.

This sequence joins TRBV15 and TRBJ2-1, with D possibly matching TRBD2 (6 bases). The CDR3 is 15 amino acids. Germline values: CDR1 LNHNV, CDR2 YYDKDF (reference sequence). V gave up 1 base and J gave up 9 bases, with 16 bases separating them. CDR3 sequence (DNA): TGTGCCACCAGCAGAGTGGCGGGATTAGGGCTTGAGCAGTTCTTC. Translated, it gives CATSRVAGLGLEQFF.

The gene calls are TRBV5-8 and TRBJ1-1, with 7 bases aligning to TRBD1. This CDR3 is built from 15 residues. Germline V gives CDR1 SGHTS, CDR2 YDEGEE. V shed 3 bases and J 0 bases; nucleotides not matched to a gene: 5. CDR3 in DNA: TGTGCCAGCAGCTGGCGACAGGGAATGAACACTGAAGCTTTCTTT. Protein product: CASSWRQGMNTEAFF.

This clone appeared a single time. This chain links TRBV7-6 with TRBJ2-6, with D tentatively TRBD1 (5 bases). Trimming cost V 5 bases and J 1 base, with 6 bases left between them. This CDR3 region has 14 residues. The V gene's germline CDR1 is SGHVS and CDR2 FNYEAQ. DNA for the CDR3: TGTGCCAGCAGCAAGGGGTCTGGGGCCAACGTCCTGACTTTC. It codes for CASSKGSGANVLTF.

This chain connects TRBV9 to TRBJ2-2, with 9 bases matching TRBD2. V dropped 3 bases and J dropped 6; count of bases not matched to a gene: 6. The CDR3 is made up of 15 amino acids. Germline CDR1 is SGDLS and CDR2 is YYNGEE. For the CDR3, the DNA is TGTGCCAGCAGCGCCTATAGCGGGAGTTCCGGGGAGCTGTTTTTT. As protein: CASSAYSGSSGELFF.

The table lists this clone with a count of one. J is TRBJ2-1 and V is TRBV5-1, with 7 bases that match TRBD2. Germline CDR1 is SGHRS and CDR2 is YFSETQ. The CDR3 contains 15 residues. V dropped 1 base and J dropped 10; count of bases not matched to a gene: 11. CDR3 in amino acids: CASSLTGLGNREQFF. DNA for the CDR3: TGCGCCAGCAGCTTGACAGGACTAGGGAATCGAGAGCAGTTCTTC. Together with reference TRBV5-1 and TRBJ2-1, the CDR3 gives the full variable domain: KAGVTQTPRYLIKTRGQQVTLSCSPISGHRSVSWYQQTPGQGLQFLFEYFSETQRNKGNFPGRFSGRQFSNSRSEMNVSTLELGDSALYLCASSLTGLGNREQFFGPGTRLTVL.

The gene calls are TRBV15 and TRBJ1-1, with TRBD1 matching 8 bases. Losses at the gene ends were 2 bases for V and 5 bases for J; bases not matched to a gene: 13. Germline lookup yields CDR1 LNHNV and CDR2 YYDKDF (reference sequence). The length of the CDR3 is 17 residues. The CDR3 bases are TGTGCCACCAGCAGATCTCGCATCCAGGGGGCTCGTACTGAAGCTTTCTTT. It translates to CATSRSRIQGARTEAFF. Based on the CDR3 plus reference TRBV15 and TRBJ1-1, the full variable domain is DAMVIQNPRYQVTQFGKPVTLSCSQTLNHNVMYWYQQKSSQAPKLLFHYYDKDFNNEADTPDNFQSRRPNTSFCFLDIRSPGLGDTAMYLCATSRSRIQGARTEAFFGQGTRLTVV.

This clone was detected once. This same CDR3 is encoded by further DNA sequences in the sample. The genes are TRBV3-1 (or the pseudogene TRBV3-2) and TRBJ2-7, with D possibly matching TRBD2 (5 bases). CDR1 is LGHDT and CDR2 is YNNKEL in the germline V gene (reference sequence). The CDR3 is 13 residues long. The V gene lost 3 bases and the J gene lost 3 bases, with 9 bases spanning the gap. The CDR3 here is CASSQASSYEQYF. In nucleotides, the CDR3 is TGTGCCAGCAGCCAGGCTAGCAGCTACGAGCAGTACTTC.

The chain has TRBV7-9 and TRBJ2-1; D possibly corresponds to TRBD2 (5 bases). V lost 2 bases and J 5 bases, leaving 13 bases between the germline ends. The CDR3 contains 15 residues. Germline-derived CDR1 and CDR2 are SEHNR and FQNEAQ (reference sequence). The CDR3 protein is CASSLRYRGDNEQFF. As DNA, the CDR3 is TGTGCCAGCAGCTTAAGGTACCGGGGTGACAATGAGCAGTTCTTC.

This chain joins TRBV19 and TRBJ1-1; unclear D gene. Per germline, CDR1 LNHDA and CDR2 SQIVND (reference sequence). Trimming stripped 7 bases from V and 3 bases from J, with 21 bases between. CDR3 length: 16 amino acids. Here the CDR3 reads CASTSSGRGRDTEAFF. In DNA form, the CDR3 reads TGTGCCAGTACCTCATCCGGGCGAGGGAGGGACACTGAAGCTTTCTTT.

The chain recombines TRBV19 with TRBJ2-5, with TRBD2 matching 7 bases. Trimming took 3 bases from V and 1 from J; bases not matched to a gene: 5. The CDR3 has 15 amino acids. Germline loops: CDR1 LNHDA, CDR2 SQIVND (reference sequence). The CDR3 region is CASSIGAGVQETQYF. The CDR3 bases are TGTGCCAGTAGTATTGGGGCGGGGGTCCAAGAGACCCAGTACTTC.